The 18 T cell receptor beta chains presented below share a single source sample, sequenced in a study of blood T cell repertoires in COVID-19 (TCRdb year 2020). Library prep was done by the immunoSEQ multiplex PCR assay. This is the immuneACCESS table as TCRdb keeps it, with only in-frame sequences that have V and J called. A part of the clones is gone; compared with another copy, unresolved V genes explain less than half, and the rest is unexplained. This sample lists 250,000 to 300,000 clones; 85% were detected once. The biggest ten clones account for about 5.1% of the sample. Specimen: peripheral blood. The receptors come from a man in his forties or fifties with active or convalescent COVID-19.

The chain's CDR3 is CASSTGFEQPQHF. The CDR3 nucleotides read TGTGCCAGTTCGACAGGGTTCGAGCAGCCCCAGCATTTT. The chain recombines TRBV28 with TRBJ1-5; 7 nucleotides match TRBD1. CDR1 and CDR2 (germline): MDHEN, SYDVKM. The CDR3 is 13 amino acids. V gave up 9 bases and J gave up 7 bases; unmatched junction bases: 9.

The V and J genes are TRBV29-1 and TRBJ1-2, with D possibly being TRBD1 (5 bases). The CDR3 is 14 amino acids. V was clipped by 3 bases and J by 4 bases, with 15 bases between them. From germline, CDR1 is SQVTM and CDR2 ANQGSEA. The CDR3 bases are TGCAGCGTTGAGGAGGGGCATAGCCCCTATGGCTACACCTTC. This sequence encodes CSVEEGHSPYGYTF. Combining the CDR3 with reference TRBV29-1 and TRBJ1-2 gives the whole variable domain SAVISQKPSRDICQRGTSLTIQCQVDSQVTMMFWYRQQPGQSLTLIATANQGSEATYESGFVIDKFPISRPNLTFSTLTVSNMSPEDSSIYLCSVEEGHSPYGYTFGSGTRLTVV.

The CDR3 sequence is CASTIERGNYEQYF. The CDR3 nucleotides are TGTGCCAGCACCATAGAGCGGGGGAACTACGAGCAGTACTTC. The chain joins TRBV6-5 to TRBJ2-7; 8 bases align to TRBD2. From germline, CDR1 is MNHEY and CDR2 SVGAGI. Trimming cost V 7 bases and J 3 bases; bases outside gene matches: 8. This CDR3 spans 14 amino acids.

This chain links TRBV3-1 (or the pseudogene TRBV3-2) with TRBJ1-2, with 7 bases fitting TRBD1. V lost 4 bases and J lost 4; bases outside the gene matches: 9. CDR1 is LGHDT and CDR2 is YNNKEL in the germline V gene (reference sequence). The CDR3 is 15 residues long. The CDR3 DNA reads TGTGCCAGCAGCCCCACAGGGGCCCCTAGCTATGGCTACACCTTC. Residues: CASSPTGAPSYGYTF.

This CDR3 is CATSDLGPGGAGELFF. The CDR3 DNA reads as TGTGCCACCAGTGACCTAGGACCGGGGGGGGCCGGGGAGCTGTTTTTT. V gene TRBV24-1 combines with J gene TRBJ2-2; 8 positions match TRBD2. Germline CDR1 is KGHDR and CDR2 is SFDVKD. The CDR3 covers 16 residues. After removal of 4 bases from V and 6 bases from J, the junction contained 9 bases not matched to a gene.

This clone was detected once. V gene TRBV7-9 combines with J gene TRBJ2-7; 13 positions agree with TRBD2. The CDR3 spans 17 residues. V lost 0 bases, J lost 5 bases, and 7 bases stayed unmatched. CDR1 is SEHNR, CDR2 FQNEAQ, per germline (reference sequence). The CDR3 DNA reads as TGTGCCAGCAGCTTAGCCCGGGGACTAGCGGGATTGGACGAGCAGTACTTC. It yields the protein CASSLARGLAGLDEQYF. The full variable domain, in which reference TRBV7-9 and TRBJ2-7 provide the parts outside the CDR3, is DTGVSQNPRHKITKRGQNVTFRCDPISEHNRLYWYRQTLGQGPEFLTYFQNEAQLEKSRLLSDRFSAERPKGSFSTLEIQRTEQGDSAMYLCASSLARGLAGLDEQYFGPGTRLTVT.

The gene calls are TRBV13 and TRBJ2-1; 10 nucleotides agree with TRBD2. After removal of 4 bases from V and 4 bases from J, the junction contained 4 bases not matched to a gene. The CDR3 loop spans 15 amino acids. Germline-derived CDR1 and CDR2 are PRHDT and FYEKMQ (reference sequence). DNA for the CDR3: TGTGCCAGCAGCTCCTTACTAGCGGGATACAATGAGCAGTTCTTC. Amino acids: CASSSLLAGYNEQFF.

This clone was detected once. V gene TRBV28 combines with J gene TRBJ1-3; 9 bases fit TRBD1. Trimming removed 5 bases from V and 2 bases from J; junction bases left unmatched: 7. The CDR3 extends over 16 amino acids. Germline lookup yields CDR1 MDHEN and CDR2 SYDVKM. CDR3 DNA: TGTGCCAGCAGTAACGTCTGGACAGGGGCTGGAAACACCATATATTTT. Protein product: CASSNVWTGAGNTIYF.

The rearrangement links TRBV3-1 (or the pseudogene TRBV3-2) to TRBJ2-7; 13 bases map to TRBD2. The germline V gene has CDR1 LGHDT and CDR2 YNNKEL (reference sequence). J lost 6 bases, V lost 4 bases, and 9 bases had no gene match. The CDR3 runs 16 residues. This chain's CDR3 is CASSPPGLAGFGEQYF. CDR3 coding DNA: TGTGCCAGCAGCCCCCCGGGACTAGCGGGATTCGGCGAGCAGTACTTC.

The CDR3 loop is CATTPTGSGNTEAFF. DNA for the CDR3: TGTGCCACCACCCCCACAGGATCAGGGAACACTGAAGCTTTCTTT. V usage is TRBV5-8 and J usage is TRBJ1-1; D is possibly TRBD1 (5 bases). V lost 9 bases, J lost 1 base, and 19 bases lay in between. The CDR3 runs to 15 residues. CDR1 SGHTS and CDR2 YDEGEE come from the germline V gene.

The chain is built from TRBV5-4 and TRBJ2-3, with TRBD2 matching 14 bases. Looked up from germline, CDR1 is SGHNT and CDR2 is YYREEE (reference sequence). The V and J ends lost 4 bases and 3 bases, in that order; junction bases with no gene match: 4. CDR3 size: 16 residues. The CDR3 DNA reads as TGTGCCAGCAGCACTGGGACTAGCGGGAGAACAGATACGCAGTATTTT. Encoded protein: CASSTGTSGRTDTQYF.

This clone showed up just once. The chain links TRBV7-9 to TRBJ2-3; 9 bases are shared with TRBD2. Germline CDR1 SEHNR, CDR2 FQNEAQ (reference sequence). This CDR3 has 14 residues. J was trimmed by 5 bases and V by 1 base; bases with no gene match: 1. In DNA, the CDR3 is TGTGCCAGCAGCTTAGGAGCGGGAGGAGATACGCAGTATTTT. As protein: CASSLGAGGDTQYF.

The chain carries TRBV5-1 and TRBJ2-1; 11 nucleotides line up with TRBD2. Germline-derived CDR1 and CDR2 are SGHRS and YFSETQ. Losses at the gene ends were 5 bases for V and 7 bases for J; bases not matched to a gene: 8. The length of the CDR3 is 15 residues. The CDR3 here is CASRTGTSGSNEQFF. In nucleotides, the CDR3 is TGCGCCAGCAGAACCGGGACTAGCGGTTCAAATGAGCAGTTCTTC.

The V call is TRBV19, the J call TRBJ1-2; 10 bases match TRBD1. The germline V gene has CDR1 LNHDA and CDR2 SQIVND (reference sequence). V lost 7 bases, J lost 6 bases, and 8 bases stayed unmatched. CDR3 length: 14 residues. The CDR3 region is CASTRDRGIDGYTF. The CDR3 DNA reads as TGTGCCAGTACCCGGGACAGGGGAATAGATGGCTACACCTTC.

The chain has TRBV27 and TRBJ1-1; possible D gene TRBD1, 6 bases. From germline, CDR1 is MNHEY and CDR2 SMNVEV (reference sequence). V was trimmed by 4 bases and J by 2 bases, leaving 17 bases between them. CDR3 length: 16 amino acids. The CDR3 DNA sequence: TGTGCCAGCAGTTCCCTAGGGGGGGGAAAAAACACTGAAGCTTTCTTT. Protein product: CASSSLGGGKNTEAFF.

The chain combines TRBV30 with TRBJ1-6; D is uncertain. Germline CDR1 is GTSNPN and CDR2 is SVGIG (reference sequence). The CDR3 has 14 residues. V was trimmed by 1 base and J by 5 bases, leaving 9 bases between them. In DNA form, the CDR3 reads TGTGCCTGGAGTGAGCACAGCAATAATTCACCCCTCCACTTT. This sequence encodes CAWSEHSNNSPLHF.

The chain recombines TRBV25-1 with TRBJ1-1; D unresolved. Trimming took off 7 bases at V and 2 bases at J, with 14 bases between the two ends. The CDR3 has 14 amino acids. The germline CDR1 and CDR2 sequences are MGHDK and SYGVNS. CDR3 sequence reads: CASTPWGDNTEAFF. In nucleotides, the CDR3 is TGTGCCAGCACTCCCTGGGGAGATAACACTGAAGCTTTCTTT.

This clone was detected only once. The J gene is TRBJ1-4, the V gene TRBV19, with D hard to call. The germline CDR1 and CDR2 sequences are LNHDA and SQIVND (reference sequence). The germline V and J ends were trimmed by 5 bases and 3 bases, with 10 bases remaining between them. This CDR3 is built from 14 residues. The CDR3 loop reads CASSGRAANEKLFF. The CDR3 DNA follows: TGTGCCAGTAGTGGGAGGGCGGCTAATGAAAAACTGTTTTTT.